Described below is a single TCR beta chain sequence and its context. Antigen unknown. The CDR3 covers 14 residues. Trimming removed 6 bases at V and 0 bases at J, with 9 bases between. Germline assignment: CDR1 KGHDR and CDR2 SFDVKD. This sample is part of a study of post-analysis software for immune sequencing data. Study-wide background: Relapsing-remitting, secondary progressive and progressive-relapsing multiple sclerosis were all included among the disease courses. Study results and limitations: The F measure placed samples prepared in the same batch into strongly shared clusters. Comparison with controls showed significantly lower normalized Chao1 diversity in multiple sclerosis patients. Five TRBV segments occurring more often in patients than controls included TRBV5-6, TRBV5-1 and TRBV20-1.

The authors incorporated unique molecular identifiers into the TCR beta cDNA libraries. TCRdb ran MiXCR on the PCR reads and lists one entry per CDR3 protein. Altogether 800,000 to 950,000 distinct CDR3 sequences are present, approximately 50% being singletons, with the ten largest covering about 4.5%. This chain uses TRBV24-1 with TRBJ2-3, with D hard to call. This TCR derives from a girl between 5 and 17 years old with multiple sclerosis. Sequencing used blood. CDR3 nucleotides: TGTGCCACCAGTAGTGGCTGGAGCACAGATACGCAGTATTTT. This codes for CATSSGWSTDTQYF.